This TCR beta chain was captured by sequencing in a study of blood T cell repertoires in COVID-19 (dated by TCRdb to 2018 to 2021). As for the study more broadly: Samples from collaborators originated in the United States, Italy and Spain and spanned both the acute and convalescent phases of COVID-19. The material from the prospective study consisted of cDNA or gDNA derived from T cells, B-cell-depleted T cells, or PBMCs. Subjects who had been exposed to COVID-19, were actively infected with it, or had recovered from it provided the deeply sampled blood TCRbeta repertoires that made up the dataset. The repertoires were released in a freely available public database meant as a resource for research on the immune response to SARS-CoV-2. The samples were drawn from two sources: the first 160 participants of the ongoing ImmuneRACE study, and 950 to 1,500 subjects contributed by 6 global collaborators. Sample metadata almost always included a de-identified subject ID, COVID-19 status, age in years and sex. HLA class I and class II types, where available, came from metadata supplied by the sample provider rather than from assay-based typing. Paper-wide results and their limitations: The amount of clinical and demographic metadata varied by source and participant and was provided uncurated.

V has 5 bases trimmed and J has 3 bases trimmed; junction bases matching no gene number 9. The germline V gene sets CDR1 to SGHRS and CDR2 to YFSETQ. The CDR3 contains 16 residues, cysteine and phenylalanine counted. The entry retains the CDR3 DNA only, 48 bases that are in frame from base 1. TCRbeta CDR3 regions were amplified from genomic DNA by means of the immunoSEQ Assay, a bias-controlled multiplex PCR. Processing in the source paper ran as follows. Within the assay, amplification of reference gene primers was used to estimate how many nucleated cells each sample contained. To quantify the absolute abundance of each unique TCRbeta CDR3 rearrangement, sequence reads were collapsed and filtered. For each sample, productive Simpson clonality was calculated as the square root of Simpson's diversity index over productive rearrangements. TCRdb took this table from immuneACCESS and kept in-frame rearrangements with V and J called. Such tables lack part of the clones; where checked against another copy, unresolved V genes explain under half of the gap, and the rest is unexplained. The V and J calls and clone size were taken over from that table, and D and trimming were inferred from the DNA. Present in this sample are around 30,000 clones, over 60% of which were seen just once. 16% of the sample rests with the top ten.

The collaborating institutions used their own protocols to collect whole blood in K2EDTA tubes. For TCRbeta analysis, collaborator samples were shipped as frozen whole blood, as isolated PBMCs, or as DNA extracted from either sample type. To note about this clone: What antigen it recognizes has not been identified. Base qualities were left out, and no much larger clone turns up one base away.

The sequencing sample was made of peripheral blood. The chain employs TRBV5-1 and TRBJ2-5; 11 bases in the junction line up with TRBD2. The clonotype was recovered from a human donor in a cohort sampled during active COVID-19. The DNA sequence is as follows: TGCGCCAGCAGTTCCGGACTAGCGGGTGGTAAAGAGACCCAGTACTTC. It codes for CASSSGLAGGKETQYF.